Following are 31 T cell receptor beta chains from one sample sequenced in a study of cytomegalovirus exposure and HLA in healthy donors. The PCR employed 60 Vbeta primers together with 13 Jbeta primers. The assay was immunoSEQ multiplex PCR, and TCRdb's table has in-frame clones only and misses some. The sample includes around 110,000 clones, around 85% seen only once; the top ten take 2.1%. The sequenced sample was PBMCs. The receptor source for this set is a man aged 25-40 years in good health and CMV-seronegative.

This chain joins TRBV29-1 and TRBJ2-7, with D perhaps TRBD1 (5 bases). CDR1 SQVTM and CDR2 ANQGSEA come from the germline V gene. The CDR3 sequence is 13 residues long. Trimming stripped 1 base from V and 2 bases from J, with 9 bases between. The CDR3 bases are TGCAGCGTTGAAGGGCAGGGAACCTACGAGCAGTACTTC. This encodes CSVEGQGTYEQYF.

This chain connects TRBV28 to TRBJ2-5; D not certain. This CDR3 is built from 11 residues. The germline V gene encodes CDR1 MDHEN and CDR2 SYDVKM. V shed 2 bases and J shed 4 bases, with 2 bases lying between them. The CDR3 sequence: CASSLRETQYF. The CDR3 DNA sequence: TGTGCCAGCAGTTTACGAGAGACCCAGTACTTC.

The chain has TRBV7-2 and TRBJ2-1, with 9 bases identical to TRBD2. From germline, CDR1 is SGHTA and CDR2 FQGNSA. Trimming removed 3 bases from V and 6 bases from J; junction bases left unmatched: 6. The CDR3 totals 15 residues. The DNA for the CDR3 is TGTGCCAGCAGCTTGGAGCGGGGGGCCGGCAATGAGCAGTTCTTC. Its translation: CASSLERGAGNEQFF.

The chain has TRBV4-3 and TRBJ1-2; D gene unclear. The germline V and J ends were trimmed by 0 bases and 9 bases, with 14 bases remaining between them. The CDR3 is 14 residues long. Germline CDR1 reads LGHNA; CDR2 reads YSLEER. The chain's CDR3 is CASSQDELSPSYTF. CDR3 sequence (DNA): TGCGCCAGCAGCCAAGATGAACTTTCCCCGAGCTACACCTTC.

V gene TRBV6-5 combines with J gene TRBJ2-5; a possible D gene is TRBD1 (6 bases). The J call may not be correct, given that the DNA end is closer to TRBJ2-7. The CDR3 sequence is 11 residues long. Germline assignment: CDR1 MNHEY and CDR2 SVGAGI. The CDR3 nucleotides read TGTGCCAGCAATTTAGGGGGCGAGCAGTACTTC. It yields the protein CASNLGGEQYF.

The chain has TRBV6-1 and TRBJ1-1, with D tentatively TRBD1 (6 bases). CDR3 size: 14 residues. The V and J ends lost 2 bases and 0 bases respectively, with 7 bases between them. CDR1 is MNHNS and CDR2 is SASEGT in the germline V gene. CDR3 amino acids: CASSEQGLNTEAFF. The CDR3 DNA is TGTGCCAGCAGTGAACAGGGGCTGAACACTGAAGCTTTCTTT.

This clone has just a few counts. This chain connects TRBV6-1 to TRBJ1-5, with D tentatively TRBD1 (5 bases). CDR3 length: 17 residues. Germline values: CDR1 MNHNS, CDR2 SASEGT. Trimming left V 4 bases short and J 2 bases short, with 18 bases between. The chain's CDR3 is CASSVIVPGIGNQPQHF. The CDR3 DNA is TGTGCCAGCAGTGTTATCGTCCCAGGGATCGGCAATCAGCCCCAGCATTTT.

The chain recombines TRBV5-1 with TRBJ1-3; the D gene is possibly TRBD1 (6 bases). CDR3 size: 13 residues. V was shortened by 5 bases and J by 6 bases, with 12 bases between the two germline ends. Germline loops: CDR1 SGHRS, CDR2 YFSETQ. CDR3 nucleotides: TGCGCCAGCAGGAAGGGGGGGGAAAACACCATATATTTT. As protein: CASRKGGENTIYF.

The CDR3 DNA follows: TGTGCCAGCAGCGGGACAGGGGGCGTTGTTACCGGGGAGCTGTTTTTT. It translates to CASSGTGGVVTGELFF. The rearrangement joins TRBV9 to TRBJ2-2; 11 bases agree with TRBD1. CDR1 SGDLS and CDR2 YYNGEE come from the germline V gene. This CDR3 contains 16 residues. V lost 3 bases, J lost 5 bases, and 6 bases stayed unmatched.

The genes are TRBV19 and TRBJ1-3; weak D call: TRBD1 (6 bases). V lost 8 bases to trimming and J lost 4 bases, with 18 bases between them. The germline V gene has CDR1 LNHDA and CDR2 SQIVND (reference sequence). The CDR3 length is 15 residues. CDR3 in DNA: TGTGCCAGTGCCCTCGTAGGGACAAGAGGAAACACCATATATTTT. Residues: CASALVGTRGNTIYF. The entire variable domain, with the rest obtained from reference TRBV19 and TRBJ1-3, is as follows: DGGITQSPKYLFRKEGQNVTLSCEQNLNHDAMYWYRQDPGQGLRLIYYSQIVNDFQKGDIAEGYSVSREKKESFPLTVTSAQKNPTAFYLCASALVGTRGNTIYFGEGSWLTVV.

The genes are TRBV6-1 and TRBJ1-1; D remains unclear. Trimming took 4 bases from V and 4 from J, leaving 10 bases between them. The CDR3 is 13 residues long. The germline gives CDR1 MNHNS, CDR2 SASEGT. The CDR3, as DNA: TGTGCCAGCAGTGCCGGGGTGGGCACTGAAGCTTTCTTT. Its translation: CASSAGVGTEAFF.

This chain connects TRBV6-5 to TRBJ2-3; TRBD2 agrees at 7 bases. The V and J ends lost 6 bases and 5 bases, in that order; junction bases with no gene match: 11. The CDR3 totals 15 residues. Germline CDR1 and CDR2: MNHEY and SVGAGI. This CDR3 reads CASRDPSGGGDTQYF. CDR3 nucleotide sequence: TGTGCCAGCAGGGACCCTAGCGGTGGGGGAGATACGCAGTATTTT.

V usage is TRBV11-3 and J usage is TRBJ1-1, with a tentative D call TRBD1 (6 bases). Looked up from germline, CDR1 is SGHNT and CDR2 is YENEEA. The CDR3 spans 14 residues. V lost 5 bases to trimming and J lost 4 bases, with 14 bases between them. The CDR3 here is CASSGRGRGTEAFF. CDR3 in DNA: TGTGCCAGCAGCGGCAGGGGAAGAGGCACTGAAGCTTTCTTT.

The rearrangement links TRBV6-1 to TRBJ1-1; tentatively, D is TRBD1 (6 bases). The V end was cut by 2 bases, the J end by 0 bases, with 13 bases between. The CDR3 sequence is 16 residues long. CDR1 is MNHNS, CDR2 SASEGT, per germline. CDR3 sequence (DNA): TGTGCCAGCAGTGAACCGAGGACAGTCATGAACACTGAAGCTTTCTTT. Its translation is CASSEPRTVMNTEAFF.

The chain is built from TRBV13 and TRBJ1-1; weak D call: TRBD1 (5 bases). V gave up 9 bases and J gave up 3 bases, with 20 bases separating them. CDR3 length: 15 amino acids. Germline CDR1 reads PRHDT; CDR2 reads FYEKMQ (reference sequence). CDR3 in amino acids: CASDLFRQPHTEAFF. The CDR3 nucleotides read TGTGCCAGTGACCTCTTCCGACAGCCTCACACTGAAGCTTTCTTT.

The table lists this clone with a few counts. The chain recombines TRBV6-5 with TRBJ1-6, with 7 bases matching TRBD1. V was clipped by 2 bases and J by 9 bases; unmatched bases: 7. The CDR3 is 15 residues long. The germline CDR1 and CDR2 sequences are MNHEY and SVGAGI. CDR3 loop: CASSYDRAPFSPLHF. DNA of the CDR3: TGTGCCAGCAGTTACGACAGGGCACCTTTTTCACCCCTCCACTTT.

This chain uses TRBV7-9 with TRBJ1-1; D call uncertain. Germline loops: CDR1 SEHNR, CDR2 FQNEAQ (reference sequence). V lost 2 bases to trimming and J lost 3 bases, with 10 bases between them. The CDR3 length is 14 residues. CDR3 sequence reads: CASSLTRVDTEAFF. CDR3 nucleotide sequence: TGTGCCAGCAGCTTAACTCGGGTGGACACTGAAGCTTTCTTT.

The V and J genes are TRBV28 and TRBJ1-6; D uncertain. V dropped 3 bases and J dropped 6 bases, with 12 bases sitting between them. This CDR3 contains 15 residues. The germline CDR1 and CDR2 sequences are MDHEN and SYDVKM. As DNA, the CDR3 is TGTGCCAGCAGTTTCGTGACTGACCTTAATTCACCCCTCCACTTT. The encoded protein is CASSFVTDLNSPLHF.

As to this clone: The same CDR3 also results from other DNA sequences found in this sample. The genes are TRBV28 and TRBJ2-3; D is possibly TRBD2 (5 bases). V lost 6 bases and J 1 base, leaving 8 bases between the germline ends. Germline loops: CDR1 MDHEN, CDR2 SYDVKM. The CDR3 loop spans 13 amino acids. CDR3 region: CASRSGGTDTQYF. The CDR3 nucleotides read TGTGCCAGCAGGTCCGGGGGCACAGATACGCAGTATTTT. Looking up the rest from reference TRBV28 and TRBJ2-3 gives the full variable domain: DVKVTQSSRYLVKRTGEKVFLECVQDMDHENMFWYRQDPGLGLRLIYFSYDVKMKEKGDIPEGYSVSREKKERFSLILESASTNQTSMYLCASRSGGTDTQYFGPGTRLTVL.

The CDR3 sequence is CASSINRDRGMVDTEAFF. CDR3 in DNA: TGCGCCAGCAGCATAAATCGGGACAGAGGGATGGTGGACACTGAAGCTTTCTTT. The chain carries TRBV5-1 and TRBJ1-1, with 7 bases fitting TRBD1. There are 18 residues in the CDR3. In germline, CDR1 is SGHRS, CDR2 YFSETQ. V lost 4 bases and J lost 3; bases outside the gene matches: 18.

J is TRBJ1-1 and V is TRBV5-6; 8 bases fit TRBD1. This CDR3 contains 13 residues. Per the germline V gene, CDR1 is SGHDT and CDR2 is YYEEEE. Trimming at V came to 5 bases and at J to 3 bases, leaving 3 bases not matched to a gene. CDR3 nucleotides: TGTGCCAGCAGGGACAGGGTATACACTGAAGCTTTCTTT. As protein: CASRDRVYTEAFF. The full variable domain, completed using reference TRBV5-6 and TRBJ1-1, is DAGVTQSPTHLIKTRGQQVTLRCSPKSGHDTVSWYQQALGQGPQFIFQYYEEEERQRGNFPDRFSGHQFPNYSSELNVNALLLGDSALYLCASRDRVYTEAFFGQGTRLTVV.

The chain has TRBV30 and TRBJ2-7; 7 bases are shared with TRBD1. The germline CDR1 and CDR2 sequences are GTSNPN and SVGIG (reference sequence). CDR3 length: 14 residues. V gave up 5 bases and J gave up 0 bases; unmatched junction bases: 7. CDR3 DNA: TGTGCCTGGGCCGGACAGGTTAGCTCCTACGAGCAGTACTTC. This encodes CAWAGQVSSYEQYF. The full variable domain, in which reference TRBV30 and TRBJ2-7 provide the parts outside the CDR3, is SQTIHQWPATLVQPVGSPLSLECTVEGTSNPNLYWYRQAAGRGLQLLFYSVGIGQISSEVPQNLSASRPQDRQFILSSKKLLLSDSGFYLCAWAGQVSSYEQYFGPGTRLTVT.

The V and J genes are TRBV6-1 and TRBJ2-1, with 7 bases aligning to TRBD1. V lost 9 bases, J lost 3 bases, and 8 bases stayed unmatched. Germline loops: CDR1 MNHNS, CDR2 SASEGT. This CDR3 contains 14 residues. DNA of the CDR3: TGTGCCAGTTCAAGGACAGGCTTCTACAATGAGCAGTTCTTC. Residues: CASSRTGFYNEQFF.

The rearrangement joins TRBV6-5 to TRBJ2-1; 8 positions agree with TRBD2. CDR1 MNHEY and CDR2 SVGAGI come from the germline V gene. V shed 7 bases and J 7 bases; nucleotides not matched to a gene: 6. The CDR3 contains 13 residues. The CDR3: CASTLTGGNEQFF. As DNA, the CDR3 is TGTGCCAGCACCCTCACGGGGGGGAATGAGCAGTTCTTC.

As to this clone: One junction end disagrees with the germline gene, perhaps due to a read error. The V and J genes are TRBV2 and TRBJ2-6; D is perhaps TRBD1 (5 bases). The CDR3 is made up of 14 amino acids. Per germline, CDR1 SNHLY and CDR2 FYNNEI. For the CDR3, the DNA is TGTGCCAGCAGTGTGTACTCTGGGGCCAACGGCCTGACTTTC. Its protein is CASSVYSGANGLTF.

J is TRBJ2-2 and V is TRBV5-6; 7 nucleotides align to TRBD1. The CDR3 is made up of 16 amino acids. Germline trimming cut 4 bases from V and 3 bases from J; bases unmatched to any gene: 9. CDR1 SGHDT and CDR2 YYEEEE come from the germline V gene. CDR3 DNA: TGTGCCAGCAGCGCCGACAGGGTGTTGGACACCGGGGAGCTGTTTTTT. It translates to CASSADRVLDTGELFF.

The V call is TRBV11-2, the J call TRBJ1-2; D perhaps matches TRBD1 (5 bases). The V gene's germline CDR1 is SGHAT and CDR2 FQNNGV. Trimming stripped 1 base from V and 8 bases from J, with 11 bases between. The CDR3 runs 13 residues. In DNA, the CDR3 is TGTGCCAGCAGCTTAGGCGGGGCTTACGGCTACACCTTC. It is translated as CASSLGGAYGYTF.

The chain recombines TRBV6-5 with TRBJ1-2; D is possibly TRBD1 (5 bases). In germline, CDR1 is MNHEY, CDR2 SVGAGI. The V gene lost 5 bases and the J gene lost 6 bases, with 13 bases spanning the gap. The CDR3 is 13 amino acids. Here the CDR3 reads CASSDGTYDGYTF. In nucleotides, the CDR3 is TGTGCCAGCAGTGACGGGACTTACGATGGCTACACCTTC.

The chain carries TRBV5-6 and TRBJ2-6, with 9 positions matching TRBD1. V dropped 4 bases and J dropped 0; count of bases not matched to a gene: 5. The length of the CDR3 is 17 residues. CDR1 and CDR2 (germline): SGHDT, YYEEEE. The CDR3 protein is CASSPDRGASGANVLTF. The CDR3 nucleotides are TGTGCCAGCAGCCCGGACAGGGGTGCCTCTGGGGCCAACGTCCTGACTTTC.

The J gene is TRBJ2-7, the V gene TRBV7-2, with 9 positions matching TRBD2. V lost 3 bases and J lost 9; bases outside the gene matches: 6. Germline CDR1 and CDR2: SGHTA and FQGNSA. The CDR3 is 13 residues long. In DNA, the CDR3 is TGTGCCAGCAGCTTGGGCGGGGGGGCCGGGCAGTACTTC. It encodes CASSLGGGAGQYF.

This clone was observed once. The rearrangement links TRBV7-9 to TRBJ1-2; maybe TRBD1 (5 bases). V was cut by 5 bases and J by 6 bases, with 13 bases left in between. Germline CDR1 and CDR2: SEHNR and FQNEAQ (reference sequence). The CDR3 contains 13 residues. CDR3 DNA: TGTGCCAGCAGCCTACTTGCAGGGAATGGCTACACCTTC. Its translation is CASSLLAGNGYTF.